This T cell receptor beta chain was retrieved from a study of patients and donors after allogeneic stem cell transplantation. In TCRdb, the RT-PCR reads were re-called with MiXCR into one record per CDR3 protein. The data contain roughly 200,000 distinct CDR3 sequences, roughly 38% of them singletons. V was pared by 0 bases and J by 14 bases, with 17 bases between. From germline, CDR1 is MNHEY and CDR2 SVGAGI. This CDR3 is built from 14 residues. This TCR was sampled from a human donor who was either an allogeneic HSCT recipient or a stem cell or donor lymphocyte infusion donor (not recorded which). It is not recorded whose cells these are; they may come from a transplant donor. The rearrangement joins TRBV6-5 to TRBJ2-1, with a weak D call TRBD2 (5 bases). The sequencing input was blood, either unsorted or a sorted T cell fraction (not recorded which). CDR3 amino acids: CASSYSRIRDREFF. In nucleotides, the CDR3 is TGTGCCAGCAGTTACTCGAGGATCCGGGATCGGGAGTTCTTC.